The 15 T cell receptor beta chains reported below all come from one sample, sequenced in a study of T-cell memory formation after mild COVID-19. TCRdb re-derived calls from the 5' RACE reads in MiXCR, one entry per CDR3 protein. The sample holds around 340,000 distinct CDR3 sequences, around 14% seen once. Sequenced: PBMCs or a T cell subset sorted from them (not recorded which). The receptor set was obtained from a man between 18 and 29 years old who had mild COVID-19 (a few samples of this study predate the infection). Cell type and time point are not known.

The rearrangement uses TRBV10-3 and TRBJ2-5; 7 nucleotides line up with TRBD1. Germline CDR1 and CDR2: ENHRY and SYGVKD. Germline trimming cut 5 bases from V and 4 bases from J; bases unmatched to any gene: 10. The CDR3 totals 15 residues. This chain's CDR3 is CAISRTGPRLETQYF. CDR3 DNA: TGTGCCATCAGTAGGACAGGTCCGAGGCTAGAGACCCAGTACTTC.

The chain links TRBV29-1 to TRBJ1-2; D unresolved. This CDR3 region has 11 residues. From germline, CDR1 is SQVTM and CDR2 ANQGSEA. Trimming pared 4 bases from V and 8 bases from J, leaving 11 bases between. The CDR3 spells CSVALTGGYTF. The DNA for the CDR3 is TGCAGCGTTGCATTGACCGGCGGCTACACCTTC.

The chain is built from TRBV5-6 and TRBJ1-5; tentatively, D is TRBD1 (6 bases). V was pared by 2 bases and J by 1 base, with 13 bases between. This CDR3 is 16 amino acids long. The germline V gene encodes CDR1 SGHDT and CDR2 YYEEEE. CDR3 nucleotides: TGTGCCAGCAGCTTACGACAGGATCTAAGCAATCAGCCCCAGCATTTT. This sequence encodes CASSLRQDLSNQPQHF.

This clonotype was seen at least ten times. The CDR3 region is CSARGLAEYNEQFF. CDR3 sequence (DNA): TGCAGTGCTAGAGGACTAGCGGAATACAATGAGCAGTTCTTC. The chain has TRBV20-1 and TRBJ2-1; 9 bases are a match to TRBD2. The V segment lost 1 base and the J segment 4 bases; nucleotides outside the gene matches: 2. The length of the CDR3 is 14 residues. Per the germline V gene, CDR1 is DFQATT and CDR2 is SNEGSKA (reference sequence).

There are a few counts of this clonotype. V gene TRBV5-1 combines with J gene TRBJ2-2; 8 nucleotides match TRBD1. Germline trimming cut 4 bases from V and 4 bases from J; bases unmatched to any gene: 6. CDR3 length equals 15 residues. CDR1 is SGHRS, CDR2 YFSETQ, per germline. This chain's CDR3 is CASSPSGQVTGELFF. In DNA, the CDR3 is TGCGCCAGCAGCCCCTCGGGACAGGTCACCGGGGAGCTGTTTTTT.

This chain uses TRBV5-1 with TRBJ2-7; D is possibly TRBD1 or TRBD2 (5 bases each). Germline-derived CDR1 and CDR2 are SGHRS and YFSETQ. V was trimmed by 2 bases and J by 0 bases, leaving 15 bases between them. This CDR3 contains 16 residues. CDR3 in amino acids: CASSLNAGTGSYEQYF. CDR3 DNA sequence: TGCGCCAGCAGCTTAAATGCCGGGACGGGCTCCTACGAGCAGTACTTC.

The CDR3 nucleotides read TGCAGTGCTATTCTAGCGGGGGTCACGAATACGCAGTATTTT. Translated, it gives CSAILAGVTNTQYF. J is TRBJ2-3 and V is TRBV20-1, with 10 positions matching TRBD2. Germline CDR1 is DFQATT and CDR2 is SNEGSKA (reference sequence). The CDR3 covers 14 residues. After removal of 4 bases from V and 7 bases from J, the junction contained 8 bases not matched to a gene.

V and J are TRBV10-3 and TRBJ1-5; D may be TRBD1 (6 bases). This CDR3 is 13 amino acids long. Germline lookup yields CDR1 ENHRY and CDR2 SYGVKD. V shed 4 bases and J shed 6 bases, with 10 bases lying between them. The CDR3 DNA reads TGTGCCATCAGTGGGTCAGGGGTTCAGCCCCAGCATTTT. This sequence encodes CAISGSGVQPQHF.

The chain carries TRBV20-1 and TRBJ2-7; 11 bases line up with TRBD2. There are 15 residues in the CDR3. CDR1 is DFQATT, CDR2 SNEGSKA, per germline (reference sequence). Trimming cost V 4 bases and J 2 bases; bases outside gene matches: 7. The CDR3 region has the DNA TGCAGTGCTATTCGGCTAGCGGGGGGTACCTACGAGCAGTACGTC. Translating gives CSAIRLAGGTYEQYV.

Ten or more counts support this clonotype. The CDR3 DNA reads TGTGCCAGCAGTCCGGACGGGCGATACAATGAGCAGTTCTTC. It codes for CASSPDGRYNEQFF. The chain employs TRBV12-3 or TRBV12-4 and TRBJ2-1, with D hard to call. This CDR3 contains 14 residues. V lost 5 bases to trimming and J lost 4 bases, with 12 bases between them.

This clonotype occurred a few times. The V and J genes are TRBV15 and TRBJ1-6; D is unclear. Germline CDR1 LNHNV, CDR2 YYDKDF (reference sequence). This CDR3 spans 17 amino acids. V gave up 1 base and J gave up 4 bases, with 14 bases separating them. DNA for the CDR3: TGTGCCACCAGCAGAGGCTCTTCAACTTTTTATAATTCACCCCTCCACTTT. Amino acids: CATSRGSSTFYNSPLHF.

This sequence joins TRBV11-2 and TRBJ2-1; 7 bases are shared with TRBD2. The CDR3 loop spans 15 amino acids. Unmatched junction bases numbered 6, after V lost 0 bases and J lost 7 bases. The germline gives CDR1 SGHAT, CDR2 FQNNGV. CDR3 in DNA: TGTGCCAGCAGCTTAGATTGGGAGGGTTGGAATGAGCAGTTCTTC. Its protein is CASSLDWEGWNEQFF.

Note on this clonotype: A much larger clone differs from this one at a single base, so this may be a read error. The V and J genes are TRBV9 and TRBJ2-5, with 7 bases lining up with TRBD1. The CDR3 covers 14 residues. Looked up from germline, CDR1 is SGDLS and CDR2 is YYNGEE. Germline trimming cut 3 bases from V and 4 bases from J; bases unmatched to any gene: 6. The CDR3 DNA reads TGTGCCAGCAGCGCAGACAGGGTTGGAGAGACCCAGTACTTC. Its protein is CASSADRVGETQYF.

This clonotype was counted a few times. This chain joins TRBV12-3 or TRBV12-4 and TRBJ2-7; the D is unclear. The CDR3 extends over 12 amino acids. V shed 8 bases and J shed 0 bases, with 8 bases lying between them. DNA for the CDR3: TGTGCCAGCTGCTCTGACTCCTACGAGCAGTACTTC. Its protein is CASCSDSYEQYF.

The gene calls are TRBV6-5 and TRBJ1-1, with 7 bases lining up with TRBD1. V was clipped by 6 bases and J by 5 bases; unmatched bases: 6. The CDR3 loop spans 13 amino acids. Germline V gives CDR1 MNHEY, CDR2 SVGAGI. The CDR3 sequence is CASSHRGRTEAFF. CDR3 DNA sequence: TGTGCCAGCAGCCACAGGGGACGAACTGAAGCTTTCTTT.